Below are 32 T cell receptor beta chains sequenced from a single sample in a study of cytomegalovirus exposure and HLA in healthy donors (dated 2017 in TCRdb). Library creation used the immunoSEQ multiplex PCR assay. A mixture of 60 forward primers for TCR Vbeta segments and 13 reverse primers for TCR Jbeta segments was used in the multiplex PCR. Held by TCRdb, this immuneACCESS table contains in-frame sequences only and omits some clones. Under half of the omission traces to an unresolved V gene where checked; the cause of the rest is unknown. The sample includes 140,000 to 150,000 clones, with around 80% observed a single time. The ten largest clonotypes hold approximately 13% of the sample. Input material: PBMCs. The receptors originated from a man aged 35 to 55 in good health and CMV-seropositive.

This clone was recorded only once. The chain links TRBV11-2 to TRBJ2-2, with 8 bases fitting TRBD1. The J segment lost 4 bases and the V segment lost 4 bases, leaving 14 bases of the junction unmatched. Per germline, CDR1 SGHAT and CDR2 FQNNGV. This CDR3 is built from 18 residues. The CDR3 sequence is CASSSALLQGVSTGELFF. The CDR3 DNA sequence: TGTGCCAGCAGCTCCGCCTTGTTACAGGGGGTGAGCACCGGGGAGCTGTTTTTT. Complete variable domain (other parts from reference TRBV11-2 and TRBJ2-2): EAGVAQSPRYKIIEKRQSVAFWCNPISGHATLYWYQQILGQGPKLLIQFQNNGVVDDSQLPKDRFSAERLKGVDSTLKIQPAKLEDSAVYLCASSSALLQGVSTGELFFGEGSRLTVL.

The chain joins TRBV7-6 to TRBJ1-1; TRBD1 agrees at 8 bases. The CDR3 runs 15 residues. Germline V gives CDR1 SGHVS, CDR2 FNYEAQ. Trimming took 1 base from V and 5 from J; bases not matched to a gene: 6. CDR3 nucleotide sequence: TGTGCCAGCAGCTTAGGGGGACAGGAGGGGACTGAAGCTTTCTTT. This encodes CASSLGGQEGTEAFF.

This clone was picked up a small number of times. The V call is TRBV9, the J call TRBJ1-2; D is perhaps TRBD1 (6 bases). V was shortened by 4 bases and J by 6 bases, with 22 bases between the two germline ends. CDR1 and CDR2 from the germline V gene are SGDLS and YYNGEE. The CDR3 length is 16 residues. CDR3 nucleotide sequence: TGTGCCAGCAGCCCCCCCGGGACATTCAGGCCGAATGGCTACACCTTC. This gives the protein CASSPPGTFRPNGYTF.

V gene TRBV6-1 combines with J gene TRBJ2-7, with TRBD1 as a possible D gene (5 bases). The CDR3 covers 15 residues. Trimming left V 10 bases short and J 6 bases short, with 25 bases between. The germline CDR1 and CDR2 sequences are MNHNS and SASEGT. CDR3 nucleotides: TGTGCCACCGTAAGCGCTTCGACAGTCACCCTCGAGCAGTACTTC. As protein: CATVSASTVTLEQYF.

The gene calls are TRBV7-2 and TRBJ2-1; 10 nucleotides match TRBD2. CDR3 length equals 18 residues. The germline V gene has CDR1 SGHTA and CDR2 FQGNSA. V trimming: 5 bases; J trimming: 3 bases; junction bases outside the gene matches: 13. The CDR3 region has the DNA TGTGCCAGCAGCCCCCGGTTCAGCGGGAGGGCGAGCTACAATGAGCAGTTCTTC. Protein: CASSPRFSGRASYNEQFF.

This rearrangement joins TRBV13 to TRBJ2-5; TRBD1 might be the D (7 bases). The tail of the sequence fits TRBJ2-7 better, so the J call may be wrong. The length of the CDR3 is 13 residues. Looked up from germline, CDR1 is PRHDT and CDR2 is FYEKMQ (reference sequence). For the CDR3, the DNA is TGTGCCAGCAGCCGGAGGGGGCCCTACGAGCAGTACTTC. Protein product: CASSRRGPYEQYF.

The chain links TRBV10-3 to TRBJ2-3, with a tentative D call TRBD2 (6 bases). Trimming left V 6 bases short and J 3 bases short, with 16 bases between. This CDR3 spans 15 amino acids. Germline V gene lookup returns CDR1 ENHRY and CDR2 SYGVKD. The CDR3 DNA is TGTGCCATCAGCAAACTAGAGGCGGGGACAGATACGCAGTATTTT. This sequence encodes CAISKLEAGTDTQYF.

This sequence joins TRBV13 and TRBJ1-1; a possible D gene is TRBD1 (6 bases). Germline-derived CDR1 and CDR2 are PRHDT and FYEKMQ (reference sequence). V shed 3 bases and J shed 2 bases, with 10 bases lying between them. The length of the CDR3 is 14 residues. DNA for the CDR3: TGTGCCAGCAGCTTGGGGGCGAGAAACACTGAAGCTTTCTTT. Its protein product is CASSLGARNTEAFF.

Turning to this clone: This same CDR3 is encoded by further DNA sequences in the sample. The rearrangement links TRBV19 to TRBJ1-1; TRBD1 agrees at 7 bases. Per germline, CDR1 LNHDA and CDR2 SQIVND (reference sequence). With V trimmed by 1 base and J by 4 bases, 0 bases remained unmatched. This CDR3 is built from 13 residues. CDR3 nucleotide sequence: TGTGCCAGTAGTATAGGGACAGGCACTGAAGCTTTCTTT. Translation: CASSIGTGTEAFF.

The chain uses TRBV28 and TRBJ2-1; TRBD2 matches 15 bases. In germline, CDR1 is MDHEN, CDR2 SYDVKM. The V and J ends lost 3 bases and 0 bases, in that order; junction bases with no gene match: 12. The CDR3 contains 21 residues. CDR3 region: CASSFTRPGLAGGHSYNEQFF. The CDR3, as DNA: TGTGCCAGCAGTTTCACGAGACCGGGACTAGCGGGAGGCCACTCCTACAATGAGCAGTTCTTC. Complete variable domain (other parts from reference TRBV28 and TRBJ2-1): DVKVTQSSRYLVKRTGEKVFLECVQDMDHENMFWYRQDPGLGLRLIYFSYDVKMKEKGDIPEGYSVSREKKERFSLILESASTNQTSMYLCASSFTRPGLAGGHSYNEQFFGPGTRLTVL.

The chain is built from TRBV2 and TRBJ2-7; 8 bases are a match to TRBD2. Germline V CDR1 and CDR2: SNHLY, FYNNEI. Germline trimming cut 5 bases from V and 3 bases from J; bases unmatched to any gene: 3. The CDR3 contains 13 residues. The CDR3: CASSSGSYYEQYF. The CDR3 nucleotides are TGTGCCAGCAGTAGCGGGAGTTACTACGAGCAGTACTTC.

CDR3 sequence (DNA): TGTGCCAGCAGCCACACAGGGTCTGGCTACACCTTC. Its translation is CASSHTGSGYTF. The chain employs TRBV7-2 and TRBJ1-2; TRBD1 might be the D (6 bases). CDR3 length equals 12 residues. Germline V lookup: CDR1 SGHTA, CDR2 FQGNSA. Trimming took 5 bases from V and 7 from J, leaving 11 bases between them.

The genes are TRBV18 and TRBJ2-5; the match to TRBD2 covers 9 bases. The J call may be incorrect, as the DNA end agrees better with TRBJ2-7. CDR1 is KGHSH and CDR2 is LQKENI in the germline V gene. The CDR3 extends over 14 amino acids. CDR3 in DNA: TGTGCCAGCTCGCGACTAGCGGAGTCCTACGAGCAGTACTTC. As protein: CASSRLAESYEQYF.

The rearrangement links TRBV5-1 to TRBJ2-2, with D unclear. The length of the CDR3 is 14 residues. Germline V gene lookup returns CDR1 SGHRS and CDR2 YFSETQ. V lost 0 bases and J 6 bases, leaving 9 bases between the germline ends. The CDR3 region has the DNA TGCGCCAGCAGCTTGGCCGCGGTTTCCGGGGAGCTGTTTTTT. Translation gives CASSLAAVSGELFF.

J is TRBJ1-5 and V is TRBV28; D gene ambiguous. The CDR3 spans 14 residues. The V end lost 5 bases, the J end lost 5 bases, and 13 bases lay between the germline ends. Germline CDR1 and CDR2: MDHEN and SYDVKM. This CDR3 is CASSLPESHQPQHF. CDR3 coding DNA: TGTGCCAGCAGTCTCCCCGAAAGCCATCAGCCCCAGCATTTT. Together with reference TRBV28 and TRBJ1-5, the CDR3 gives the full variable domain: DVKVTQSSRYLVKRTGEKVFLECVQDMDHENMFWYRQDPGLGLRLIYFSYDVKMKEKGDIPEGYSVSREKKERFSLILESASTNQTSMYLCASSLPESHQPQHFGDGTRLSIL.

The chain employs TRBV2 and TRBJ2-7; the match to TRBD2 covers 7 bases. J lost 8 bases, V lost 4 bases, and 5 bases had no gene match. This CDR3 region has 12 residues. Per germline, CDR1 SNHLY and CDR2 FYNNEI. The CDR3 protein is CASSGTRNKQYF. The DNA for the CDR3 is TGTGCCAGCAGTGGGACTAGAAACAAGCAGTACTTC.

The chain joins TRBV7-9 to TRBJ1-1; 11 bases agree with TRBD1. Per germline, CDR1 SEHNR and CDR2 FQNEAQ (reference sequence). V shed 4 bases, J shed 1 base, and the junction held 11 bases outside the gene matches. There are 18 residues in the CDR3. Here the CDR3 DNA reads TGTGCCAGCAGCTCCTCCCTCGGACAGGGGGCTTGGAACACTGAAGCTTTCTTT. As protein: CASSSSLGQGAWNTEAFF.

A remark on this clone: Sequence at one end of the junction differs from germline and may be a read error. This chain links TRBV7-9 with TRBJ2-2; D gene unclear. The CDR3 contains 17 residues. From germline, CDR1 is SEHNR and CDR2 FQNEAQ (reference sequence). CDR3 amino acids: CSSSYARSSLNTGELFF. The CDR3 region has the DNA TGTTCCAGCAGTTACGCCCGCTCTAGTCTGAACACCGGGGAGCTGTTTTTT.

This sequence joins TRBV7-9 and TRBJ1-5; 7 nucleotides agree with TRBD1. Germline CDR1 reads SEHNR; CDR2 reads FQNEAQ (reference sequence). V lost 1 base to trimming and J lost 7 bases; unmatched junction nucleotides: 7. The CDR3 loop spans 15 amino acids. CDR3 sequence (DNA): TGTGCCAGCAGCTTAGGCGGGACAGAGCTACAGCCCCAGCATTTT. Translation: CASSLGGTELQPQHF.

The chain recombines TRBV11-1 with TRBJ2-1; 7 positions match TRBD1. The CDR3 consists of 15 residues. V lost 7 bases and J lost 7; bases outside the gene matches: 13. Germline lookup yields CDR1 SGHAT and CDR2 FQDESV (reference sequence). In DNA form, the CDR3 reads TGTGCCAGCACCCCCCGAGGGGGCCTCTCTAATGAGCAGTTCTTC. This codes for CASTPRGGLSNEQFF.

V gene TRBV5-8 combines with J gene TRBJ2-3, with a tentative D call TRBD1 (6 bases). The CDR3 is 18 amino acids. Germline CDR1 is SGHTS and CDR2 is YDEGEE. V shed 4 bases and J shed 2 bases, with 23 bases lying between them. For the CDR3, the DNA is TGTGCCAGCAGCCGCGATAGTGTACAGGGAAGAAACACAGATACGCAGTATTTT. As protein: CASSRDSVQGRNTDTQYF.

The chain joins TRBV4-1 to TRBJ2-7; D not certain. This CDR3 has 14 residues. CDR1 and CDR2 from the germline V gene are MGHRA and YSYEKL. Trimming stripped 1 base from V and 1 base from J, with 8 bases between. This CDR3 is CASSQGGLSYEQYF. The CDR3 nucleotides are TGCGCCAGCAGCCAAGGAGGTCTTTCCTACGAGCAGTACTTC.

This chain joins TRBV9 and TRBJ2-1, with D perhaps TRBD1 (6 bases). The CDR3 spans 14 residues. Germline V lookup: CDR1 SGDLS, CDR2 YYNGEE. Trimming left V 1 base short and J 9 bases short, with 14 bases between. The CDR3 spells CASSVSIARGEQFF. CDR3 DNA: TGTGCCAGCAGCGTATCCATCGCCAGGGGTGAGCAGTTCTTC.

The chain uses TRBV7-9 and TRBJ1-2, with a possible D match to TRBD1 (6 bases). Germline loops: CDR1 SEHNR, CDR2 FQNEAQ (reference sequence). CDR3 length: 15 amino acids. Trimming cost V 5 bases and J 7 bases, with 20 bases left between them. CDR3 nucleotide sequence: TGTGCCAGCAGCCCTCCCCAGGGGCAGGCGGGTGGCTACACCTTC. Translation gives CASSPPQGQAGGYTF.

The chain is built from TRBV4-2 and TRBJ2-3, with 12 bases matching TRBD2. The J segment lost 1 base and the V segment lost 1 base, leaving 6 bases of the junction unmatched. This CDR3 region has 18 residues. Germline CDR1 and CDR2: LGHNA and YNFKEQ. The CDR3 nucleotides read TGTGCCAGCAGCCAAGCCGGACTAGCGGGATTGGGCACAGATACGCAGTATTTT. It specifies CASSQAGLAGLGTDTQYF.

This clone has just a few counts. J is TRBJ2-1 and V is TRBV6-5; 12 bases line up with TRBD1. Germline CDR1 reads MNHEY; CDR2 reads SVGAGI. The CDR3 loop spans 15 amino acids. After removal of 7 bases from V and 7 bases from J, the junction contained 8 bases not matched to a gene. CDR3 loop: CASTGTGGAANEQFF. CDR3 sequence (DNA): TGTGCCAGCACCGGGACAGGGGGCGCCGCGAATGAGCAGTTCTTC.

The chain couples TRBV15 to TRBJ2-2; D gene unclear. Per the germline V gene, CDR1 is LNHNV and CDR2 is YYDKDF (reference sequence). The ends were cut back, 1 base at V and 4 bases at J, with 10 bases in the middle. The CDR3 sequence is 15 residues long. The CDR3 DNA reads TGTGCCACCAGCAGAGTGGGTAGCCCCACCGGGGAGCTGTTTTTT. Translating gives CATSRVGSPTGELFF.

CDR3 sequence reads: CASIGVSRSSYEQYF. CDR3 DNA sequence: TGTGCCAGTATAGGGGTTAGCAGGAGCTCCTACGAGCAGTACTTC. The genes are TRBV19 and TRBJ2-7; TRBD1 might be the D (5 bases). V was cut by 7 bases and J by 0 bases, with 16 bases left in between. The CDR3 is 15 amino acids. CDR1 is LNHDA and CDR2 is SQIVND in the germline V gene (reference sequence).

This sequence joins TRBV21-1 and TRBJ2-3; the table's D call, TRBD2, has no DNA check behind it. TRBV21-1 is annotated as a pseudogene. There are 17 residues in the CDR3. For the CDR3, the DNA is TGTGCCAGCAGCAAAGCGGGGACTAGCGGGAGGGCCAGGACGCAGTATTTT. This sequence encodes CASSKAGTSGRARTQYF.

The V gene is TRBV11-1, the J gene TRBJ2-1; the match to TRBD1 covers 10 bases. CDR3 length: 16 residues. From germline, CDR1 is SGHAT and CDR2 FQDESV (reference sequence). V trimming: 3 bases; J trimming: 5 bases; junction bases outside the gene matches: 7. CDR3 protein: CASSFDRDRGHNEQFF. DNA for the CDR3: TGTGCCAGCAGCTTCGACCGGGACAGGGGCCACAATGAGCAGTTCTTC.

This rearrangement joins TRBV7-2 to TRBJ2-7, with TRBD2 matching over 11 bases. CDR1 SGHTA and CDR2 FQGNSA come from the germline V gene. The trim removed 1 base at V and 3 bases at J, leaving 2 bases unmatched. The CDR3 sequence is 15 residues long. The CDR3 spells CASSLVTSGNYEQYF. The CDR3 DNA follows: TGTGCCAGCAGCTTAGTGACTAGCGGGAACTACGAGCAGTACTTC.

The chain is built from TRBV4-3 and TRBJ1-5, with a possible D match to TRBD1 (6 bases). The CDR3 totals 15 residues. Germline CDR1 is LGHNA and CDR2 is YSLEER. V lost 1 base and J 9 bases, leaving 16 bases between the germline ends. The CDR3, as DNA: TGCGCCAGCAGCCAAGGAGGGGGTGGCAATACGCCCCAGCATTTT. This translates into CASSQGGGGNTPQHF.